This T cell receptor (beta chain) comes out of a study of T cell clonotyping in hematopoietic cell transplantation. The method was immunoSEQ multiplex PCR; TCRdb's version includes in-frame clones alone and lacks a portion of them. The table includes over 10,000 clones, 85% to 95% detected once. Study results and caveats: Few recipient clonotypes overlapped donors; over 95% were de novo at given depth.

Remarks on this clone: Antigen specificity is unknown.

The J segment lost 7 bases and the V segment lost 5 bases, leaving 10 bases of the junction unmatched. The CDR3 is 14 residues long. Germline V lookup: CDR1 SEHNR, CDR2 FQNEAQ (reference sequence). What was sequenced was peripheral blood mononuclear cells. The clonotype comes from a woman between 45 and 60 years old in good health. Some clones in this sample may be carry-over from other donors' samples. This chain joins TRBV7-9 and TRBJ2-5; 7 nucleotides agree with TRBD2. The CDR3 sequence: CASSPTSGIGTQYF. CDR3 sequence (DNA): TGTGCCAGCAGCCCCACCAGCGGGATTGGGACCCAGTACTTC.